Listed below are T cell receptor beta chains from one sample, sequenced in a study of cytomegalovirus exposure and HLA in healthy donors. Sequencing used immunoSEQ multiplex PCR; TCRdb keeps in-frame clones, though not all of them. The table lists some 130,000 clones, 80% of them singletons. Input material: PBMCs. The receptors were sampled from a male donor in good health and CMV-seronegative. CDR3s include the opening cysteine and the closing phenylalanine or tryptophan. D genes are given only for firm matches. The size field is filled for only some rows; it gives once, few, many or a size class.

clone size	J gene	D gene	V gene	CDR3 DNA	CDR3 protein
NA	TRBJ2-1	TRBD1	TRBV5-1	TGCGCCAGCAGCTTGGTTTTTCAGGGGGTATACAATGAGCAGTTCTTC	CASSLVFQGVYNEQFF
NA	TRBJ2-4	NA	TRBV4-2	TGTGCCAGCAGCCAAGATCGTGTGGGGCTAGCCAAAAACATTCAGTACTTC	CASSQDRVGLAKNIQYF
once	TRBJ2-7	TRBD1	TRBV10-3	TGTGCCATCAGTGGGGGGGGGACAGGGAACTACGAGCAGTACTTC	CAISGGGTGNYEQYF
NA	TRBJ2-5	NA	TRBV29-1	TGCAGCGTTTTATTCTGGACACCCCCCACGGCCCAGTACTTC	CSVLFWTPPTAQYF
once	TRBJ2-1	TRBD2	TRBV25-1	TGTGCCAGCAGTTCCCCCGAAAGGACTAGCCATGAGCAGTTCTTC	CASSSPERTSHEQFF
NA	TRBJ1-1	NA	TRBV6-1	TGTGCCAGCAGTGCGTTAGGAGCCAACACTGAAGCTTTCTTT	CASSALGANTEAFF
NA	TRBJ1-6	NA	TRBV6-1	TGTGCCAGCAGTCCATGGGACTCAATCGGACCCCTCCACTTT	CASSPWDSIGPLHF
NA	TRBJ2-3	TRBD2	TRBV7-3	TGTGCCAGCAGCTTAACGATGGCGGGGGGCACAGATACGCAGTATTTT	CASSLTMAGGTDTQYF
NA	TRBJ1-6	NA	TRBV25-1	TGTGCCAGCAGTGAATCGGCCCGAATAGCGTCCCTCCACTTT	CASSESARIASLHF
NA	TRBJ1-2	TRBD1	TRBV7-2	TGTGCCAGCAGCTTAGGACAGGGTTACGGCTACACCTTC	CASSLGQGYGYTF
once	TRBJ1-6	NA	TRBV11-2	TGTGCCAGCAGCTTAGGTCCAGGGTTTAGTTCACCCCTCCACTTT	CASSLGPGFSSPLHF
few	TRBJ1-2	NA	TRBV18	TGTGCCAGCTCACCGGGAGCTCCCTCTACAGGGTTTGGCTACACCTTC	CASSPGAPSTGFGYTF
NA	TRBJ2-3	NA	TRBV10-1	TGCGCCAGCAGTCTAGGCCGCGATACGCAGTATTTT	CASSLGRDTQYF
NA	TRBJ2-2	NA	TRBV5-1	TGCGCCAGCAGCCCACGAGCTGAGAACACCGGGGAGCTGTTTTTT	CASSPRAENTGELFF
NA	TRBJ2-3	TRBD1	TRBV5-1	TGCGCCAGCAGCTCCCTCCCGCAGGGGGCTTCAGATACGCAGTATTTT	CASSSLPQGASDTQYF
NA	TRBJ2-2	NA	TRBV6-5	TGTGCCAGCAGTTACAGGGGATATGGGGAGCTGTTTTTT	CASSYRGYGELFF
NA	TRBJ2-1	NA	TRBV21-1	TGTGCCAGCAGCAGGTGGGTGCCTAGCTCCTACAATGAGCAGTTCTTC	CASSRWVPSSYNEQFF
NA	TRBJ2-1	NA	TRBV7-6	TGTGCCAGCAGCTTAGTAGGGACTTTTAACAATGAGCAGTTCTTC	CASSLVGTFNNEQFF
NA	TRBJ2-7	NA	TRBV10-3	TGTGCCATCAGCCGCTCCTACGAGCAGTACTTC	CAISRSYEQYF
NA	TRBJ1-1	TRBD1	TRBV5-1	TGCGCCAGCAGCTTTGGACAGGGAACGAGGACTGAAGCTTTCTTT	CASSFGQGTRTEAFF
once	TRBJ1-6	NA	TRBV4-3	TGCGCCAGCAGCCAAGATCAGCGAGATTCACCCCTCCACTTT	CASSQDQRDSPLHF
NA	TRBJ2-3	TRBD2	TRBV27	TGTGCCAGCAGTTTGGCCGGGAGGAACACAGATACGCAGTATTTT	CASSLAGRNTDTQYF
once	TRBJ1-1	TRBD1	TRBV4-3	TGCGCCAGCAGCCGGGAGGGACAGGGTCTCGCTGAAGCTTTCTTT	CASSREGQGLAEAFF
NA	TRBJ2-7	NA	TRBV9	TGTGCCAGCAGCCTCGAGTGGGAGAGTTTCCACGAGCAGTACTTC	CASSLEWESFHEQYF
NA	TRBJ2-6	NA	TRBV2	TGTGCCAGCAGCAGTCTAACTGGGGCCAACGGCCTGACTTTC	CASSSLTGANGLTF
NA	TRBJ2-7	TRBD1	TRBV6-1	TGTGCCAGTAGAACCGGGACAGGGGGCTACGAGCAGTACTTC	CASRTGTGGYEQYF
NA	TRBJ1-1	NA	TRBV15	TGTGCCACCAGCAGAGATGGTAGATCGAACACTGAAGCTTTCTTT	CATSRDGRSNTEAFF
NA	TRBJ1-6	NA	TRBV9	TGTGCCAGCAGCCCTGGACAGAGCTCCTATAATTCACCCCTCCACTTT	CASSPGQSSYNSPLHF
NA	TRBJ1-5	TRBD1	TRBV30	TGTGCCTGGGGGGCCCGGATGACAGGGCTCAATCAGCCCCAGCATTTT	CAWGARMTGLNQPQHF
NA	TRBJ1-2	NA	TRBV28	TGTGCCAGCTCGAATGGCGGCAACTATGGCTACACCTTC	CASSNGGNYGYTF
NA	TRBJ2-3	TRBD1	TRBV2	TGTGCCAGCAGTGAATCCGAAATACGACAGGGGATGACAGATACGCAGTATTTT	CASSESEIRQGMTDTQYF
NA	TRBJ2-7	NA	TRBV6-6	TGTGCCAGCAGTACTTCTCTCGAGCAGTACTTC	CASSTSLEQYF
NA	TRBJ1-3	NA	TRBV28	TGTGCCAGCAGGTCCGACACAGGGAAAAACACCATATATTTT	CASRSDTGKNTIYF
once	TRBJ2-3	TRBD2	TRBV6-1	TGTGCCAGCAGTGAAATAGCGGGAGGGAAGGGCACAGATACGCAGTATTTT	CASSEIAGGKGTDTQYF
NA	TRBJ2-3	NA	TRBV19	TGTGCCAGTGGACAGATACTCACAGATACGCAGTATTTT	CASGQILTDTQYF
NA	TRBJ2-2	NA	TRBV4-1	TGCGCCAGCAGCCGTAGACAGGCGAACACCGGGGAGCTGTTTTTT	CASSRRQANTGELFF
NA	TRBJ2-3	TRBD1	TRBV6-5	TGTGCCAGCAGTTACGCCGGGACAGGGAGCACAGATACGCAGTATTTT	CASSYAGTGSTDTQYF
NA	TRBJ2-1	TRBD2	TRBV30	TGTGCCTGGAGGCGACTAGCGGGTGTCTCCTACAATGAGCAGTTCTTC	CAWRRLAGVSYNEQFF
NA	TRBJ1-5	NA	TRBV2	TGTGCCAGCAGCTCGAACCCCCGTAGCCAGCCCCAGCATTTT	CASSSNPRSQPQHF
NA	TRBJ2-1	NA	TRBV5-4	TGTGCCAGCAGCTTGGCACTAGATGGCCCCGATGAGCAGTTCTTC	CASSLALDGPDEQFF
few	TRBJ2-1	NA	TRBV4-3	TGCGCCAGCAGCCAAGACCAACCCGGGACACCTTACAATGAGCAGTTCTTC	CASSQDQPGTPYNEQFF
NA	TRBJ2-7	TRBD1	TRBV2	TGTGCCAGCAGGGTGGACAGGGGGAACGGGGAGCAGTACTTC	CASRVDRGNGEQYF